This T cell receptor beta chain is from a study of cytomegalovirus exposure and HLA in healthy donors. The PCR had 60 Vbeta and 13 Jbeta primers. Sequencing used immunoSEQ multiplex PCR; TCRdb keeps in-frame clones, though not all of them. This table holds more than 150,000 clones, approximately 84% found once. The sequence was collected from a man aged 45-65 years in good health and CMV-seronegative. Input material: PBMCs.

The CDR3 here is CASSPFDGSPGNTIYF. The CDR3 bases are TGTGCCAGCAGCCCTTTCGACGGGAGTCCTGGAAACACCATATATTTT. The chain is built from TRBV7-7 and TRBJ1-3; unclear D gene. Per germline, CDR1 SSHAT and CDR2 FNYEAQ (reference sequence). The V and J ends lost 5 bases and 2 bases respectively, with 16 bases between them. The CDR3 loop spans 16 amino acids. The full variable domain, its missing parts supplied by reference TRBV7-7 and TRBJ1-3, is GAGVSQSPRYKVTKRGQDVTLRCDPISSHATLYWYQQALGQGPEFLTYFNYEAQPDKSGLPSDRFSAERPEGSISTLTIQRTEQRDSAMYRCASSPFDGSPGNTIYFGEGSWLTVV.